This T cell receptor (beta chain) was captured in a study of cytomegalovirus exposure and HLA in healthy donors. Study findings and constraints: Accurate prediction of most subjects' HLA-A and HLA-B alleles from TCR beta sequences was reported.

Use of 60 Vbeta and 13 Jbeta primers characterized the PCR. Only in-frame clones appear in the TCRdb table, and some are missing; sequencing was by immunoSEQ multiplex PCR. The profile covers 100,000 to 150,000 clones, with around 75% appearing a single time and around 8.5% taken by the ten largest. To note about this clone: Antigen unknown.

The germline CDR1 and CDR2 sequences are LNHDA and SQIVND (reference sequence). The CDR3 runs 15 residues. J was trimmed by 10 bases and V by 7 bases; bases with no gene match: 16. The sample taken for sequencing was PBMCs. The genes are TRBV19 and TRBJ1-1; 9 bases map to TRBD1. The sequence derives from a woman between 45 and 65 years old in good health and CMV-seropositive. This CDR3 reads CASTISRTGVFLAFF. In nucleotides, the CDR3 is TGTGCCAGTACAATCTCCCGGACAGGGGTGTTCCTAGCTTTCTTT.